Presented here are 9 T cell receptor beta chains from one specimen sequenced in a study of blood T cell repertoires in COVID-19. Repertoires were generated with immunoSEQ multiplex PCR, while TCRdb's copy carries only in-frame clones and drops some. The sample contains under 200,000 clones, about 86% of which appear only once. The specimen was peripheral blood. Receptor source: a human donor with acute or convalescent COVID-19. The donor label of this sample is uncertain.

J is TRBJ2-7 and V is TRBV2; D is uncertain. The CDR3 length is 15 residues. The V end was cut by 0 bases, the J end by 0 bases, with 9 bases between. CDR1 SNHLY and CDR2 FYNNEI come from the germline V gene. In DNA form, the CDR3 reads TGTGCCAGCAGTGAAGCTGGGCAGGTCTCCTACGAGCAGTACTTC. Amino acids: CASSEAGQVSYEQYF.

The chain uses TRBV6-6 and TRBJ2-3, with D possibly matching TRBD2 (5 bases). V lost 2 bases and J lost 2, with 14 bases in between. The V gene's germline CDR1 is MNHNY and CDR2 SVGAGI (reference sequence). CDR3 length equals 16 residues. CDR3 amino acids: CASSYPPPGSTDTQYF. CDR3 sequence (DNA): TGTGCCAGCAGTTACCCCCCTCCGGGATCCACAGATACGCAGTATTTT.

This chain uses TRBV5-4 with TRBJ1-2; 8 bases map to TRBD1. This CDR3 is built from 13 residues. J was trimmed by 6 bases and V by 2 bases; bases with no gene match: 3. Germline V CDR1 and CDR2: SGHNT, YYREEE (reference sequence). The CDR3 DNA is TGTGCCAGCAGCTTACCGGGACAGGATGGCTACACCTTC. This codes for CASSLPGQDGYTF.

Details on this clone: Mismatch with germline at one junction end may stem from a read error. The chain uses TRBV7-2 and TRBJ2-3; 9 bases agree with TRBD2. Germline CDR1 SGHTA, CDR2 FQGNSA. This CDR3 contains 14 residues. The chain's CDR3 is CASSLEGSRGGVNF. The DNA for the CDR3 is TGTGCCAGCAGCTTAGAGGGCTCGCGGGGGGGCGTGAATTTT.

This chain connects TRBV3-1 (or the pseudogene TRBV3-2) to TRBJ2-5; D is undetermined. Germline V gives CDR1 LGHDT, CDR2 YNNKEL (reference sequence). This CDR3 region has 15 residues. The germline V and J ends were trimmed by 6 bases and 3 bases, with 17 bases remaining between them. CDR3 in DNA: TGTGCCAGCAGGCGCTCATTCCTGATGAAAGAGACCCAGTACTTC. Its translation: CASRRSFLMKETQYF.

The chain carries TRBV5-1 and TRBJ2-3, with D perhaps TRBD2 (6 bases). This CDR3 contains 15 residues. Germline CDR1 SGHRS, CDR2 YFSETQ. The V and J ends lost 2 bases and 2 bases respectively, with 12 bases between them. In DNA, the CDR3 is TGCGCCAGCAGCTTAACGGGGGACCCCACAGATACGCAGTATTTT. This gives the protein CASSLTGDPTDTQYF.

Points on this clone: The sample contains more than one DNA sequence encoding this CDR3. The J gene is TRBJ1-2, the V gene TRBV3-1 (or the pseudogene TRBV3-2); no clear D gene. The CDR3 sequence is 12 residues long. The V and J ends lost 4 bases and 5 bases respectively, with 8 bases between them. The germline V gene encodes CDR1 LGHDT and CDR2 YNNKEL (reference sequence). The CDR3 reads CASSLGGYGYTF. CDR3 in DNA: TGTGCCAGCAGCCTGGGAGGATATGGCTACACCTTC.

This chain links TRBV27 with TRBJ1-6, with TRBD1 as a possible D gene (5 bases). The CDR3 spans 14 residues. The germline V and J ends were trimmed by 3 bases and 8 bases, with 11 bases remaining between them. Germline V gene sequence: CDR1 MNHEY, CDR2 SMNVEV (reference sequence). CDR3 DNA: TGTGCCAGCAGTTTGGGGCAGCCTTATTCACCCCTCCACTTT. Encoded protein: CASSLGQPYSPLHF.

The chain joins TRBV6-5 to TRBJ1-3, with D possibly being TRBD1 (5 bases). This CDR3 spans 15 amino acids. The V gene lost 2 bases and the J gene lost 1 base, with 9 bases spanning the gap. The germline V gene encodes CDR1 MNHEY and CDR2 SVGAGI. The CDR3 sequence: CASSYARQSGNTIYF. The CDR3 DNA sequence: TGTGCCAGCAGTTACGCCCGACAGTCTGGAAACACCATATATTTT.